One and the same sample provided the 26 T cell receptor beta chains below, sequenced in a study of cytomegalovirus exposure and HLA in healthy donors. Both 60 Vbeta primers and 13 Jbeta primers went into the PCR. The assay was immunoSEQ multiplex PCR, and TCRdb's table has in-frame clones only and misses some. The data show some 150,000 clones, 75% seen once. The sequenced sample was PBMCs. Source of these receptors: a man aged 40-49 years in good health and CMV-seronegative.

The V gene is TRBV7-8, the J gene TRBJ2-5; TRBD1 aligns across 7 bases. TRBJ2-7 matches the DNA end more closely, so the J call is doubtful. CDR3 length: 14 amino acids. The germline gives CDR1 SGHVS, CDR2 FQNEAQ. Here the CDR3 DNA reads TGTGCCAGCAGCCTTCAACGACAGGGTGGCGAGCAGTACTTC. Translated, it gives CASSLQRQGGEQYF.

The chain combines TRBV7-6 with TRBJ2-2; 10 positions match TRBD2. V dropped 5 bases and J dropped 6; count of bases not matched to a gene: 6. The CDR3 covers 15 residues. CDR1 and CDR2 (germline): SGHVS, FNYEAQ. Here the CDR3 reads CASSPRTSGPGELFF. The CDR3 DNA sequence: TGTGCCAGCAGCCCCAGGACTAGCGGCCCCGGGGAGCTGTTTTTT.

The chain combines TRBV9 with TRBJ1-2, with a possible D match to TRBD1 (6 bases). The germline V and J ends were trimmed by 0 bases and 4 bases, with 16 bases remaining between them. The CDR3 spans 16 residues. Per the germline V gene, CDR1 is SGDLS and CDR2 is YYNGEE. CDR3 DNA sequence: TGTGCCAGCAGCGTAGGGGACATTATAGGGGGCTATGGCTACACCTTC. Encoded protein: CASSVGDIIGGYGYTF.

CDR3 loop: CASSQTQGGPRYGYTF. In DNA form, the CDR3 reads TGTGCCAGCAGTCAAACTCAGGGGGGCCCTAGATATGGCTACACCTTC. The chain carries TRBV27 and TRBJ1-2; 7 bases are a match to TRBD1. CDR3 size: 16 residues. Trimming at V came to 5 bases and at J to 5 bases, leaving 14 bases not matched to a gene. CDR1 and CDR2 (germline): MNHEY, SMNVEV (reference sequence).

The rearrangement uses TRBV16 and TRBJ1-3; perhaps TRBD1 as D (5 bases). The CDR3 is 14 amino acids. The germline gives CDR1 KGHSY, CDR2 FQNENV. V was trimmed by 1 base and J by 9 bases, leaving 13 bases between them. The CDR3 DNA is TGTGCCAGCAGCCAATTCCCCGCCGGGGGCACCATATATTTT. It is translated as CASSQFPAGGTIYF.

The rearrangement joins TRBV7-9 to TRBJ1-1; 7 bases match TRBD1. Germline V gene lookup returns CDR1 SEHNR and CDR2 FQNEAQ (reference sequence). V shed 1 base and J 1 base; nucleotides not matched to a gene: 0. CDR3 length: 14 amino acids. The CDR3 sequence is CASSLDRGNTEAFF. CDR3 nucleotide sequence: TGTGCCAGCAGCTTAGACAGGGGGAACACTGAAGCTTTCTTT.

The CDR3: CASSYGQTLYGYTF. The CDR3 bases are TGTGCCAGCAGTTACGGACAGACCCTCTATGGCTACACCTTC. This chain uses TRBV28 with TRBJ1-2; D is perhaps TRBD1 (6 bases). Looked up from germline, CDR1 is MDHEN and CDR2 is SYDVKM. V lost 4 bases and J lost 4, with 13 bases in between. This CDR3 contains 14 residues.

This chain joins TRBV25-1 and TRBJ2-7, with 9 bases that match TRBD1. Trimming removed 8 bases from V and 3 bases from J; junction bases left unmatched: 8. CDR3 length: 14 residues. Germline V lookup: CDR1 MGHDK, CDR2 SYGVNS. The CDR3 is CASGRTGAGYEQYF. The CDR3 DNA sequence: TGTGCCAGCGGGAGGACAGGGGCTGGCTACGAGCAGTACTTC.

This chain links TRBV5-1 with TRBJ2-1; TRBD2 agrees at 7 bases. V gave up 0 bases and J gave up 4 bases; unmatched junction bases: 16. CDR1 is SGHRS, CDR2 YFSETQ, per germline. The CDR3 sequence is 19 residues long. CDR3 in amino acids: CASSLATGLTGGGYNEQFF. CDR3 DNA: TGCGCCAGCAGCTTGGCCACGGGACTGACGGGGGGAGGATACAATGAGCAGTTCTTC.

The V gene is TRBV2, the J gene TRBJ2-3; 11 bases align to TRBD2. Losses at the gene ends were 4 bases for V and 14 bases for J; bases not matched to a gene: 14. This CDR3 region has 15 residues. Germline V lookup: CDR1 SNHLY, CDR2 FYNNEI. CDR3 DNA sequence: TGTGCCAGCAGTGTCTGGTTAGCGGGGGGGGGACTCTTGTATTTT. Translated, it gives CASSVWLAGGGLLYF.

V and J are TRBV19 and TRBJ1-1, with TRBD1 as a possible D gene (5 bases). Germline V CDR1 and CDR2: LNHDA, SQIVND (reference sequence). The germline V and J ends were trimmed by 3 bases and 8 bases, with 10 bases remaining between them. The CDR3 covers 12 residues. The CDR3 spells CASSIQGTEAFF. DNA for the CDR3: TGTGCCAGTAGTATCCAGGGTACGGAAGCTTTCTTT.

The V gene is TRBV2, the J gene TRBJ1-3; 11 bases map to TRBD1. J lost 1 base, V lost 4 bases, and 3 bases had no gene match. Germline CDR1 reads SNHLY; CDR2 reads FYNNEI. CDR3 length: 16 amino acids. In nucleotides, the CDR3 is TGTGCCAGCAGTGTCGGACAGGGGGCATCTGGAAACACCATATATTTT. Translating gives CASSVGQGASGNTIYF.

The gene calls are TRBV18 and TRBJ2-6; D might be TRBD1 (6 bases). This CDR3 is built from 17 residues. Deletions cut 3 bases from V and 2 bases from J, with 14 bases between. Germline values: CDR1 KGHSH, CDR2 LQKENI. For the CDR3, the DNA is TGTGCCAGCTCACCGTTACAGGGTAAGGCTGGGGCCAACGTCCTGACTTTC. It yields the protein CASSPLQGKAGANVLTF.

Only a few counts were recorded for this clone. This chain uses TRBV9 with TRBJ1-5; D is uncertain. Germline V gives CDR1 SGDLS, CDR2 YYNGEE. The CDR3 has 14 amino acids. Trimming stripped 3 bases from V and 8 bases from J, with 15 bases between. CDR3 nucleotide sequence: TGTGCCAGCAGCGCGGACGGTAGCGTAGAGCCCCAGCATTTT. This codes for CASSADGSVEPQHF. The complete variable domain, with remaining parts taken from reference TRBV9 and TRBJ1-5, reads DSGVTQTPKHLITATGQRVTLRCSPRSGDLSVYWYQQSLDQGLQFLIQYYNGEERAKGNILERFSAQQFPDLHSELNLSSLELGDSALYFCASSADGSVEPQHFGDGTRLSIL.

J is TRBJ1-1 and V is TRBV18; 9 bases align to TRBD1. This CDR3 has 15 amino acids. The V gene's germline CDR1 is KGHSH and CDR2 LQKENI. V shed 4 bases, J shed 6 bases, and the junction held 9 bases outside the gene matches. The CDR3 loop is CASSLEQGAVSEAFF. The DNA for the CDR3 is TGTGCCAGCTCACTCGAACAGGGGGCGGTTTCTGAAGCTTTCTTT.

The chain recombines TRBV2 with TRBJ1-6; D possibly corresponds to TRBD1 (6 bases). The V and J ends lost 6 bases and 0 bases respectively, with 12 bases between them. This CDR3 comprises 16 residues. Germline V gene sequence: CDR1 SNHLY, CDR2 FYNNEI. The DNA of the CDR3 is TGTGCCAGCAGACCCGACAGGAGCTCCTATAATTCACCCCTCCACTTT. Its protein is CASRPDRSSYNSPLHF.

The chain combines TRBV6-5 with TRBJ1-1; D is possibly TRBD1 (6 bases). V dropped 0 bases and J dropped 10 bases, with 18 bases sitting between them. CDR3 length equals 15 residues. Germline V gene lookup returns CDR1 MNHEY and CDR2 SVGAGI. CDR3 in DNA: TGTGCCAGCAGTTACTCGAAAGGGGGGGCGAGGATAGCTTTCTTT. Protein product: CASSYSKGGARIAFF.

The chain couples TRBV4-1 to TRBJ2-7; 9 nucleotides match TRBD2. The CDR3 runs 16 residues. Trimming took 2 bases from V and 0 from J; bases not matched to a gene: 5. Germline loops: CDR1 MGHRA, CDR2 YSYEKL. The CDR3 protein is CASSQISGGSSYEQYF. In DNA form, the CDR3 reads TGCGCCAGCAGCCAAATAAGCGGGGGGAGCTCCTACGAGCAGTACTTC.

J is TRBJ2-3 and V is TRBV5-6, with a possible D match to TRBD2 (6 bases). V lost 1 base, J lost 6 bases, and 15 bases lay in between. Germline values: CDR1 SGHDT, CDR2 YYEEEE. The CDR3 sequence is 15 residues long. The chain's CDR3 is CASSLSPSSGDTQYF. The CDR3 DNA follows: TGTGCCAGCAGCTTGTCCCCTTCGAGCGGGGATACGCAGTATTTT.

V gene TRBV5-4 combines with J gene TRBJ1-2, with 12 bases aligning to TRBD1. There are 15 residues in the CDR3. With V trimmed by 5 bases and J by 6 bases, 8 bases remained unmatched. Per germline, CDR1 SGHNT and CDR2 YYREEE (reference sequence). As DNA, the CDR3 is TGTGCCAGCAGAGGGACAGGGGGCGCACTCGATGGCTACACCTTC. The encoded protein is CASRGTGGALDGYTF.

This clone was recorded a few times. The V gene is TRBV14, the J gene TRBJ1-1; the D is unclear. The germline gives CDR1 SGHDN, CDR2 FVKESK. The CDR3 consists of 11 residues. V was clipped by 1 base and J by 7 bases, with 4 bases between them. CDR3 DNA: TGTGCCAGCAGCCAAGGACATGAAGCTTTCTTT. It translates to CASSQGHEAFF. The complete variable domain, with remaining parts taken from reference TRBV14 and TRBJ1-1, reads EAGVTQFPSHSVIEKGQTVTLRCDPISGHDNLYWYRRVMGKEIKFLLHFVKESKQDESGMPNNRFLAERTGGTYSTLKVQPAELEDSGVYFCASSQGHEAFFGQGTRLTVV.

The rearrangement links TRBV5-1 to TRBJ1-1, with 9 bases that match TRBD1. V was pared by 4 bases and J by 5 bases, with 6 bases of the junction left unmatched. The CDR3 has 14 amino acids. CDR1 and CDR2 (germline): SGHRS, YFSETQ. The DNA for the CDR3 is TGCGCCAGCAGCCTGGGACAGGGTCGGACTGAAGCTTTCTTT. Its protein is CASSLGQGRTEAFF.

The genes are TRBV11-3 and TRBJ1-1; D might be TRBD1 (5 bases). V was trimmed by 5 bases and J by 1 base, leaving 11 bases between them. Germline assignment: CDR1 SGHNT and CDR2 YENEEA. This CDR3 is built from 14 residues. This CDR3 reads CASSRGGSNTEAFF. CDR3 nucleotide sequence: TGTGCCAGCAGCCGCGGGGGGTCGAACACTGAAGCTTTCTTT.

The V call is TRBV14, the J call TRBJ1-4; 8 nucleotides align to TRBD1. The CDR3 totals 17 residues. Germline values: CDR1 SGHDN, CDR2 FVKESK. Unmatched junction bases numbered 8, after V lost 4 bases and J lost 1 base. CDR3 sequence: CASSLDRGEVTNEKLFF. In DNA, the CDR3 is TGTGCCAGCAGCCTAGACAGGGGAGAAGTAACTAATGAAAAACTGTTTTTT. The full variable domain, with the rest looked up from reference TRBV14 and TRBJ1-4, is EAGVTQFPSHSVIEKGQTVTLRCDPISGHDNLYWYRRVMGKEIKFLLHFVKESKQDESGMPNNRFLAERTGGTYSTLKVQPAELEDSGVYFCASSLDRGEVTNEKLFFGSGTQLSVL.

The rearrangement joins TRBV28 to TRBJ1-3; 8 bases agree with TRBD1. The germline V gene has CDR1 MDHEN and CDR2 SYDVKM. The CDR3 is 14 amino acids. V shed 3 bases and J 11 bases; nucleotides not matched to a gene: 9. CDR3 in amino acids: CASSLSDRERPIYF. As DNA, the CDR3 is TGTGCCAGCAGTTTGTCGGACAGGGAGCGGCCCATATATTTT.

The rearrangement links TRBV28 to TRBJ1-5, with 9 bases that match TRBD1. With V trimmed by 3 bases and J by 0 bases, 3 bases remained unmatched. The CDR3 has 16 amino acids. Germline CDR1 reads MDHEN; CDR2 reads SYDVKM. CDR3 residues: CASSFGQGYSNQPQHF. For the CDR3, the DNA is TGTGCCAGCAGTTTTGGACAGGGGTATAGCAATCAGCCCCAGCATTTT.